The sequence of this T cell receptor beta chain was determined in a study of blood T cell repertoires in COVID-19. Sequencing used immunoSEQ multiplex PCR; TCRdb keeps in-frame clones, though not all of them. The table shows around 120,000 clones, with approximately 69% occurring only once. V was cut by 5 bases and J by 4 bases, with 12 bases left in between. The CDR3 has 13 residues. Germline CDR1 reads SGHRS; CDR2 reads YFSETQ. This clonotype was sampled from a man aged 80 or over with acute or convalescent COVID-19. The rearrangement joins TRBV5-1 to TRBJ2-5, with D possibly TRBD2 on 5 matching bases. Sequencing was done on a sample of peripheral blood. This CDR3 is CASSYERGETQYF. The CDR3 DNA follows: TGCGCCAGCAGTTACGAACGGGGAGAGACCCAGTACTTC.